This is a list of T cell receptor beta chains from one sample in a study of cytomegalovirus exposure and HLA in healthy donors. This table comes from immunoSEQ multiplex PCR, and its TCRdb copy is limited to in-frame clones, with some not included. The repertoire holds about 140,000 clones, with approximately 80% as singletons. Sequencing used PBMCs. The source of these receptors is a man under 40 in good health and CMV-seronegative. Each CDR3 is given with its conserved first and last residue. D genes are given only for firm matches. Clone size is stated in some rows and not others, as once, few, many or a class when expanded.

d_call: -; clone_size: -; v_call: TRBV12-5; j_call: TRBJ2-1; cdr3_nt: TGTGCTAGTGGGGACAGCCTCAATGAGCAGTTCTTC; cdr3_aa: CASGDSLNEQFF
d_call: TRBD2; clone_size: -; v_call: TRBV9; j_call: TRBJ2-5; cdr3_nt: TGTGCCAGCAGCTTACGGGGGGTTGAGACCCAGTACTTC; cdr3_aa: CASSLRGVETQYF
d_call: TRBD2; clone_size: -; v_call: TRBV12-5; j_call: TRBJ2-3; cdr3_nt: TGTGCTAGTGGTTTGCTTCCTCTCTCTGGGAGGGCCGTAGATACGCAGTATTTT; cdr3_aa: CASGLLPLSGRAVDTQYF
d_call: TRBD1; clone_size: -; v_call: TRBV18; j_call: TRBJ1-2; cdr3_nt: TGTGCCAGCTCAGGGACAGTCTATGGCTACACCTTC; cdr3_aa: CASSGTVYGYTF
d_call: -; clone_size: -; v_call: TRBV9; j_call: TRBJ2-1; cdr3_nt: TGTGCCAGCAGCGCCCGGACTCGGTACAATGAGCAGTTCTTC; cdr3_aa: CASSARTRYNEQFF
d_call: TRBD1; clone_size: -; v_call: TRBV13; j_call: TRBJ1-1; cdr3_nt: TGTGCCAGCAGCCAACAGGGGGCTGGTACGAACACTGAAGCTTTCTTT; cdr3_aa: CASSQQGAGTNTEAFF
d_call: TRBD1; clone_size: -; v_call: TRBV25-1; j_call: TRBJ2-7; cdr3_nt: TGTGCCAGCAGTGGCATGGGACAGGGGGACTACGAGCAGTACTTC; cdr3_aa: CASSGMGQGDYEQYF
d_call: TRBD2; clone_size: once; v_call: TRBV10-3; j_call: TRBJ2-1; cdr3_nt: TGTGCCAGACCCCTAGCGGGAGGGCCCTCATCGTACAATGAGCAGTTCTTC; cdr3_aa: CARPLAGGPSSYNEQFF
d_call: -; clone_size: few; v_call: TRBV6-1; j_call: TRBJ1-5; cdr3_nt: TGTGCCAGCAGTGACTCCCAGGGTCTGCCCCCCCAGCATTTT; cdr3_aa: CASSDSQGLPPQHF
d_call: -; clone_size: -; v_call: TRBV21-1; j_call: TRBJ2-4; cdr3_nt: TGTGCCAGCAGCAACGAAGATCGACCCCATGGGAGTAGTCACATTCAGTACTTC; cdr3_aa: CASSNEDRPHGSSHIQYF
d_call: -; clone_size: few; v_call: TRBV29-1; j_call: TRBJ2-5; cdr3_nt: TGCAGCGTTCGCGCGATGTACCAAGAGACCCAGTACTTC; cdr3_aa: CSVRAMYQETQYF
d_call: TRBD1; clone_size: -; v_call: TRBV27; j_call: TRBJ2-5; cdr3_nt: TGTGCCAGCCGATATTCGCAGGGGGCTGGAGAGACCCAGTACTTC; cdr3_aa: CASRYSQGAGETQYF
d_call: TRBD1; clone_size: once; v_call: TRBV11-3; j_call: TRBJ1-3; cdr3_nt: TGTGCCAGCAGCTCAGGGGGCTCTGGAAACACCATATATTTT; cdr3_aa: CASSSGGSGNTIYF
d_call: -; clone_size: few; v_call: TRBV7-9; j_call: TRBJ1-5; cdr3_nt: TGTGCCAGCAGCTCCCAGGGAAGCAATCAGCCCCAGCATTTT; cdr3_aa: CASSSQGSNQPQHF
d_call: TRBD1; clone_size: once; v_call: TRBV18; j_call: TRBJ2-7; cdr3_nt: TGTGCCAGCTCACAGACGGGACAGGGGGCGAACGAGCAGTACTTC; cdr3_aa: CASSQTGQGANEQYF
d_call: TRBD2; clone_size: -; v_call: TRBV27; j_call: TRBJ2-1; cdr3_nt: TGTGCCAGCAGTGCCTTAGCGGGACCCTACAATGAGCAGTTCTTC; cdr3_aa: CASSALAGPYNEQFF
d_call: TRBD2; clone_size: -; v_call: TRBV18; j_call: TRBJ2-7; cdr3_nt: TGTGCCAGCTCAATTGGAGAGACTAGCGTTACCTACGAGCAGTACTTC; cdr3_aa: CASSIGETSVTYEQYF
d_call: TRBD1; clone_size: -; v_call: TRBV7-2; j_call: TRBJ2-4; cdr3_nt: TGTGCCAGCAGCTCCCGACAGGGGCGAGGGTTTAGGGACATTCAGTACTTC; cdr3_aa: CASSSRQGRGFRDIQYF
d_call: -; clone_size: -; v_call: TRBV30; j_call: TRBJ2-1; cdr3_nt: TGTGCCTGGAGTGTAGACACCAACAATGAGCAGTTCTTC; cdr3_aa: CAWSVDTNNEQFF
d_call: TRBD2; clone_size: -; v_call: TRBV6-5; j_call: TRBJ2-1; cdr3_nt: TGTGCCAGCAGTTACTCAGCGGGAACCTACAATGAGCAGTTCTTC; cdr3_aa: CASSYSAGTYNEQFF
d_call: TRBD2; clone_size: once; v_call: TRBV7-2; j_call: TRBJ2-2; cdr3_nt: TGTGCCAGCAGCTTATACGGGAGGGTGATCCCGAACACCGGGGAGCTGTTTTTT; cdr3_aa: CASSLYGRVIPNTGELFF
d_call: TRBD1; clone_size: -; v_call: TRBV6-1; j_call: TRBJ2-1; cdr3_nt: TGTGCCAGCAGTGTTCTTCACTCGTTCCCAACAGGGGTCAATGAGCAGTTCTTC; cdr3_aa: CASSVLHSFPTGVNEQFF
d_call: TRBD1; clone_size: few; v_call: TRBV7-2; j_call: TRBJ2-5; cdr3_nt: TGTGCCAGCAGCTTAGGGGCAGGGGGCGTCGGGACGGCGTCGTCCCAGTACTTC; cdr3_aa: CASSLGAGGVGTASSQYF
d_call: -; clone_size: -; v_call: TRBV5-4; j_call: TRBJ1-5; cdr3_nt: TGTGCCAGCAGCTCGAGCTATAGCAATCAGCCCCAGCATTTT; cdr3_aa: CASSSSYSNQPQHF
d_call: -; clone_size: -; v_call: TRBV7-8; j_call: TRBJ2-3; cdr3_nt: TGTGCCAGCAGCTTAGCTACAGGGTCTAGCACAGATACGCAGTATTTT; cdr3_aa: CASSLATGSSTDTQYF
d_call: -; clone_size: -; v_call: TRBV7-3; j_call: TRBJ1-1; cdr3_nt: TGTGCCAGCAGCCCGTCCGGCCAGGGCGATAAGGGAGCTTTCTTT; cdr3_aa: CASSPSGQGDKGAFF
d_call: TRBD1; clone_size: -; v_call: TRBV28; j_call: TRBJ2-5; cdr3_nt: TGTGCCAGCAGTCTACCTATAGGACAGGGATGGCCGGAGACCCAGTACTTC; cdr3_aa: CASSLPIGQGWPETQYF
d_call: -; clone_size: -; v_call: TRBV2; j_call: TRBJ2-6; cdr3_nt: TGTGCCAGCAGTATGGCTGCTGGGGCCAACGTCCTGACTTTC; cdr3_aa: CASSMAAGANVLTF
d_call: -; clone_size: -; v_call: TRBV29-1; j_call: TRBJ1-4; cdr3_nt: TGCAGCGTTGGTTCAGGCCCTAATGAAAAACTGTTTTTT; cdr3_aa: CSVGSGPNEKLFF
d_call: -; clone_size: -; v_call: TRBV6-1; j_call: TRBJ2-2; cdr3_nt: TGTGCCAGCAGTGAAAGCCTAAACACCGGGGAGCTGTTTTTT; cdr3_aa: CASSESLNTGELFF
d_call: -; clone_size: -; v_call: TRBV6-5; j_call: TRBJ1-1; cdr3_nt: TGTGCCAGCAGTTACAGCGGGGTGGCTGAAGCTTTCTTT; cdr3_aa: CASSYSGVAEAFF
d_call: -; clone_size: -; v_call: TRBV5-1; j_call: TRBJ2-1; cdr3_nt: TGCGCCAGCAGCTTCCAGGGGCTGATTGGTGATGAGCAGTTCTTC; cdr3_aa: CASSFQGLIGDEQFF
d_call: -; clone_size: -; v_call: TRBV6-6; j_call: TRBJ1-2; cdr3_nt: TGTGCCAGCACGATGAGGAGGGCGAGCGGCTATGGCTACACCTTC; cdr3_aa: CASTMRRASGYGYTF
d_call: TRBD2; clone_size: -; v_call: TRBV28; j_call: TRBJ2-1; cdr3_nt: TGTGCCAGCAGTACTCTAGCGGGAGAGATCAATGAGCAGTTCTTC; cdr3_aa: CASSTLAGEINEQFF
d_call: -; clone_size: once; v_call: TRBV28; j_call: TRBJ2-6; cdr3_nt: TGTGCCAGCAGCCCTCGGGTGTATAGGGGGCGGGACCCCTTCTCTGGGGCCAACGTCCTGACTTTC; cdr3_aa: CASSPRVYRGRDPFSGANVLTF
d_call: TRBD2; clone_size: once; v_call: TRBV18; j_call: TRBJ2-5; cdr3_nt: TGTGCCAGCTCATCCTCGATGGGCGGGGGAGAGACCCAGTACTTC; cdr3_aa: CASSSSMGGGETQYF
d_call: TRBD2; clone_size: -; v_call: TRBV6-1; j_call: TRBJ2-3; cdr3_nt: TGTGCCAGCAGTGAAAAGGGCGGGAGGGCCGAGGATACGCAGTATTTT; cdr3_aa: CASSEKGGRAEDTQYF
d_call: TRBD1; clone_size: -; v_call: TRBV28; j_call: TRBJ2-1; cdr3_nt: TGTGCCAGCAGTTTAGCCGGGACAGGGTGGGGGAATGAGCAGTTCTTC; cdr3_aa: CASSLAGTGWGNEQFF
d_call: -; clone_size: -; v_call: TRBV6-6; j_call: TRBJ2-1; cdr3_nt: TGTGCCAGCAGTTACGGGGGCGATGAGCAGTTCTTC; cdr3_aa: CASSYGGDEQFF
d_call: TRBD2; clone_size: -; v_call: TRBV2; j_call: TRBJ2-7; cdr3_nt: TGTGCCAGCACACCGGGGGGGCAGGGGGACACGATCGGCGGGAGGGCCTACGAGCAGTACTTC; cdr3_aa: CASTPGGQGDTIGGRAYEQYF
d_call: TRBD1; clone_size: -; v_call: TRBV19; j_call: TRBJ1-2; cdr3_nt: TGTGCCAGTAGTGAAACGGTCTACAGGGGCTATGGCTACACCTTC; cdr3_aa: CASSETVYRGYGYTF
d_call: TRBD2; clone_size: -; v_call: TRBV15; j_call: TRBJ2-3; cdr3_nt: TGTGCCACCAGCACGGTTGGGCTAGCGGGCACAGATACGCAGTATTTT; cdr3_aa: CATSTVGLAGTDTQYF
d_call: TRBD2; clone_size: -; v_call: TRBV10-3; j_call: TRBJ2-3; cdr3_nt: TGTGCCATCAGTGAGACTAGCGGGAGATCAGATACGCAGTATTTT; cdr3_aa: CAISETSGRSDTQYF
d_call: TRBD1; clone_size: -; v_call: TRBV27; j_call: TRBJ2-6; cdr3_nt: TGTGCCAGCAGTGTACAGGGGGCGGGTGGGGCCAACGTCCTGACTTTC; cdr3_aa: CASSVQGAGGANVLTF
d_call: -; clone_size: -; v_call: TRBV18; j_call: TRBJ2-7; cdr3_nt: TGTGCCAGCTCACTTGAACAAGGGGCCTACGAGCAGTACTTC; cdr3_aa: CASSLEQGAYEQYF
d_call: TRBD1; clone_size: -; v_call: TRBV7-3; j_call: TRBJ2-5; cdr3_nt: TGTGCCAGCAGCTTGGGACAGGGTTGGCAAGAGACCCAGTACTTC; cdr3_aa: CASSLGQGWQETQYF
d_call: TRBD1; clone_size: -; v_call: TRBV19; j_call: TRBJ1-5; cdr3_nt: TGTGCCAGTAGTAGGGACTCACAGGGGGGCAGCAATCAGCCCCAGCATTTT; cdr3_aa: CASSRDSQGGSNQPQHF
d_call: -; clone_size: -; v_call: TRBV11-2; j_call: TRBJ2-1; cdr3_nt: TGTGCCAGCAGCCCGCGGACAGAGACGGAATTCTTC; cdr3_aa: CASSPRTETEFF
d_call: -; clone_size: few; v_call: TRBV6-1; j_call: TRBJ2-2; cdr3_nt: TGTGCCGAAGCAGGGGCAGGGGCGGACCGGGGAGCTGTTTTT; cdr3_aa: CAEAGAGADRGAVF
d_call: -; clone_size: -; v_call: TRBV25-1; j_call: TRBJ2-6; cdr3_nt: TGTGCCAGCAGTCCTCCGGAATCTGGGGCCAACGTCCTGACCTTC; cdr3_aa: CASSPPESGANVLTF
d_call: -; clone_size: -; v_call: TRBV5-1; j_call: TRBJ2-2; cdr3_nt: TGCGCCAGCAGCTTAACGGTACCGAGCACCGGGGAGCTGTTTTTT; cdr3_aa: CASSLTVPSTGELFF
d_call: TRBD2; clone_size: -; v_call: TRBV6-5; j_call: TRBJ2-1; cdr3_nt: TGTGCCAGCAGTTACCAGGGGACTAGCGGGAGGCCTGAGCAGTTCTTC; cdr3_aa: CASSYQGTSGRPEQFF
d_call: -; clone_size: -; v_call: TRBV19; j_call: TRBJ2-7; cdr3_nt: TGTGCCAGTAGTATCGACATGTACGAGCAGTACTTC; cdr3_aa: CASSIDMYEQYF